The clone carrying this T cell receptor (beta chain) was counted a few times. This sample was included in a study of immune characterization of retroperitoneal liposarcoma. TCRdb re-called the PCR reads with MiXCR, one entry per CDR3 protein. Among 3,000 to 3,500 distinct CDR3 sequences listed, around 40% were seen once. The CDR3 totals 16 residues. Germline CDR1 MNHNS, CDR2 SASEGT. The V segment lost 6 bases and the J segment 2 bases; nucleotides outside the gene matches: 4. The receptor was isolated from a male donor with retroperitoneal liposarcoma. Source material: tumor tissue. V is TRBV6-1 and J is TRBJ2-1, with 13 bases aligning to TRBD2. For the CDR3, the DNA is TGTGCCAGCAGACTAGGACTAGCGGGGGCCTACAATGAGCAGTTCTTC. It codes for CASRLGLAGAYNEQFF.